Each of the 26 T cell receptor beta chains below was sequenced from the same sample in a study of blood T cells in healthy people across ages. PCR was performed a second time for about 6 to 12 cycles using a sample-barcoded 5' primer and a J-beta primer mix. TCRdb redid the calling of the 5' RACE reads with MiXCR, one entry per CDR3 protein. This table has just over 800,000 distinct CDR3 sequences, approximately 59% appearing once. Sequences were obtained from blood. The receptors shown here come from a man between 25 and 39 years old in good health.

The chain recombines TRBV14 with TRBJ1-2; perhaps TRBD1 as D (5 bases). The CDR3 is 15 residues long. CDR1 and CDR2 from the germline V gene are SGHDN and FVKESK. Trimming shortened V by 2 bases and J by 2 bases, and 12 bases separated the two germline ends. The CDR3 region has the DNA TGTGCCAGCAGCCAATGGGGCCGACAGAACTATGGCTACACCTTC. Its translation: CASSQWGRQNYGYTF.

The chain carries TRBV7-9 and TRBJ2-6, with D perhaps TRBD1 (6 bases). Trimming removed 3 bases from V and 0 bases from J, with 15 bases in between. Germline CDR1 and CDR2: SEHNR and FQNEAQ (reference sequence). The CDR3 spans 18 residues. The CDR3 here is CASSLETGLGSGANVLTF. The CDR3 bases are TGTGCCAGCAGCTTGGAGACAGGCCTTGGCTCTGGGGCCAACGTCCTGACTTTC.

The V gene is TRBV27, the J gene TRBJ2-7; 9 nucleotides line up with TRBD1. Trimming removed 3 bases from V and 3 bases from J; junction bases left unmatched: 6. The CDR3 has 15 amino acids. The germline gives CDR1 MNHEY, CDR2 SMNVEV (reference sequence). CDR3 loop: CASSFWDRVGYEQYF. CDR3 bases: TGTGCCAGCAGTTTCTGGGACAGGGTCGGCTACGAGCAGTACTTC.

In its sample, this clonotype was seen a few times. The CDR3 nucleotides read TGCAGTGCTAGAAAAACCGACAGGGGCTACGAGCAGTACTTC. Its protein product is CSARKTDRGYEQYF. The V and J genes are TRBV20-1 and TRBJ2-7, with TRBD1 identical over 8 bases. There are 14 residues in the CDR3. In germline, CDR1 is DFQATT, CDR2 SNEGSKA (reference sequence). V was clipped by 2 bases and J by 3 bases; unmatched bases: 6.

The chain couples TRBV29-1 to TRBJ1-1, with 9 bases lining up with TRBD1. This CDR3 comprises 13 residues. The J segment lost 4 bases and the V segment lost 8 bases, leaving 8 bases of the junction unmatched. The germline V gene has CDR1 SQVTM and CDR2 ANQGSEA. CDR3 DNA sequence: TGCAGCATATTGGACAGGGGTTCCACTGAAGCTTTCTTT. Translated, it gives CSILDRGSTEAFF.

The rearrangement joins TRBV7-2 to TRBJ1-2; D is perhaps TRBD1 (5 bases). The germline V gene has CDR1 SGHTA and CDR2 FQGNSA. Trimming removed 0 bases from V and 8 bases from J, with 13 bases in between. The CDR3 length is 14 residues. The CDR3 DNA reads TGTGCCAGCAGCTTAGCAGGTGTAGGGGTGGGCTACACCTTC. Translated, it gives CASSLAGVGVGYTF.

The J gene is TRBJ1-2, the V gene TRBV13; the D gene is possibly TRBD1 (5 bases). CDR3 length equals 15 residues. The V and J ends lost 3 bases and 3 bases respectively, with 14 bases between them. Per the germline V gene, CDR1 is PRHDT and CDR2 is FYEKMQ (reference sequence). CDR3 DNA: TGTGCCAGCAGCTTCTATGTCTCAGGGCACTATGGCTACACCTTC. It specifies CASSFYVSGHYGYTF. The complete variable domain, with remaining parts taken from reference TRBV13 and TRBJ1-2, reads AAGVIQSPRHLIKEKRETATLKCYPIPRHDTVYWYQQGPGQDPQFLISFYEKMQSDKGSIPDRFSAQQFSDYHSELNMSSLELGDSALYFCASSFYVSGHYGYTFGSGTRLTVV.

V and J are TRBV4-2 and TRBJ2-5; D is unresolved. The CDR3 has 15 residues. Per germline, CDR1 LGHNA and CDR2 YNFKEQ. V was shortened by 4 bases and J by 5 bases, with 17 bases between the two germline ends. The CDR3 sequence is CASSLSQEAWETQYF. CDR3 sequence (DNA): TGTGCCAGCAGCCTAAGCCAGGAAGCCTGGGAGACCCAGTACTTC.

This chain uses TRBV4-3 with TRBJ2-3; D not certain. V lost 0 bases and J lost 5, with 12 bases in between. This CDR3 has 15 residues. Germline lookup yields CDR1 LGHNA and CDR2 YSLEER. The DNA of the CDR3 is TGCGCCAGCAGCCAAGATAGGGTTAGTAAAGATACGCAGTATTTT. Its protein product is CASSQDRVSKDTQYF.

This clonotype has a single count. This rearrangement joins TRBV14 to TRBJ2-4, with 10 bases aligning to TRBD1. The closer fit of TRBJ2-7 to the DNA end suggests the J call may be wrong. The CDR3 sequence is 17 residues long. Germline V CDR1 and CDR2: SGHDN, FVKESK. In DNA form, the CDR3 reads TGTGCCAGCAGCCTAGAAGTTCCGGGACAGGGGATTTACGAGCAGTACTTC. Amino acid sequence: CASSLEVPGQGIYEQYF.

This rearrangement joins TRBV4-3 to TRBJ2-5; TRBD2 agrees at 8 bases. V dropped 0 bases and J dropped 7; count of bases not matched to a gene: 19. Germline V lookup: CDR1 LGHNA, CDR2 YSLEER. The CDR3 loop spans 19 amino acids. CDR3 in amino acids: CASSQEWRTAGVFGGTQYF. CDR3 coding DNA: TGCGCCAGCAGCCAAGAGTGGAGGACAGCGGGGGTTTTCGGTGGGACCCAGTACTTC.

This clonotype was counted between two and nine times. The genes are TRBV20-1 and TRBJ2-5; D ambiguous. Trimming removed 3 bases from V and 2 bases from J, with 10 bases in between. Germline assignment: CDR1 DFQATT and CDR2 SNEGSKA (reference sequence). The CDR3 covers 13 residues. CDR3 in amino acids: CSASAWAQETQYF. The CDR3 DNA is TGCAGTGCTAGCGCTTGGGCGCAAGAGACCCAGTACTTC.

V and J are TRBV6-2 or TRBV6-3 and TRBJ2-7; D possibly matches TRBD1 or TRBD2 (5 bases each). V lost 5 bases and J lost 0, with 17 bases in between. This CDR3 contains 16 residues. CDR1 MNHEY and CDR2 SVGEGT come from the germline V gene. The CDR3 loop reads CASSTSGTVSSYEQYF. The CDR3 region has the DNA TGTGCCAGCAGTACTTCCGGGACGGTGAGCTCCTACGAGCAGTACTTC.

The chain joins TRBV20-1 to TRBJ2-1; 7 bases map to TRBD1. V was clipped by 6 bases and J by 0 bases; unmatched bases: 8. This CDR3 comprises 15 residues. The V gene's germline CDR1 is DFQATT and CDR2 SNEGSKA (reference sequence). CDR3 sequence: CSAGEDRSSYNEQFF. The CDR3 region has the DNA TGCAGTGCGGGAGAGGACAGGAGCTCCTACAATGAGCAGTTCTTC.

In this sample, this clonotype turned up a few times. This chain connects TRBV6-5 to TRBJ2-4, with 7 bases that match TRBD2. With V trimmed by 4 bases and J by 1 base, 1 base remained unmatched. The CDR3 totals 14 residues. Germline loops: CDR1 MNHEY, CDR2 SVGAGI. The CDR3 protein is CASSWEGAKNIQYF. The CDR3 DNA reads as TGTGCCAGCAGTTGGGAGGGGGCCAAAAACATTCAGTACTTC.

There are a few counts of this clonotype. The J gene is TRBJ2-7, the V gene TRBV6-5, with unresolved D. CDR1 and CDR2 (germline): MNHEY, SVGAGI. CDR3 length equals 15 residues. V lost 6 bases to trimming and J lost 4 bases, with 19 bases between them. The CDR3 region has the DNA TGTGCCAGCAGACGACTCCCACGGACGGAATACGAGCAGTACTTC. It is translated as CASRRLPRTEYEQYF.

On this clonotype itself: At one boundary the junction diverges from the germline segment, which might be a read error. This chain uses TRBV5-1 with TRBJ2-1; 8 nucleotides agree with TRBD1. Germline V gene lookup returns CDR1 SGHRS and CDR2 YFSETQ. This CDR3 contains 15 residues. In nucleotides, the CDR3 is TGCGCCAGTAGCTTGACAGGGGACGTATACAATGAGCAGTTCTTC. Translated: CASSLTGDVYNEQFF.

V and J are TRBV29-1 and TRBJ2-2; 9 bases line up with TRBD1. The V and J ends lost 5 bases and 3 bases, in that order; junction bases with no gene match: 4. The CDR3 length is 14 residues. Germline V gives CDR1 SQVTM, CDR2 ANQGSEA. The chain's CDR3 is CSVRTGEDTGELFF. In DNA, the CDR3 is TGCAGCGTTAGGACAGGGGAGGACACCGGGGAGCTGTTTTTT.

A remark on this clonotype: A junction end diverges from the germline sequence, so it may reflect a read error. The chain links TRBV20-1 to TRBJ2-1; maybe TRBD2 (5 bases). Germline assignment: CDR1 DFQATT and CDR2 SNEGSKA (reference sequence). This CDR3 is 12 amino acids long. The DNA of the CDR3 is TGCAGTGTCCCGGGGTCCTACAATGGGCAGTTCTTC. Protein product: CSVPGSYNGQFF.

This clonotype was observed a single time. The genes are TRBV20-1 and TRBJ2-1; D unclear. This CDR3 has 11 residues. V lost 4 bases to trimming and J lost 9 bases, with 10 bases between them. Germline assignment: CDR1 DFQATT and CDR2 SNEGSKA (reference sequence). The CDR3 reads CSANPSCEQFF. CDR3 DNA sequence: TGCAGTGCTAATCCTAGTTGTGAGCAGTTCTTC.

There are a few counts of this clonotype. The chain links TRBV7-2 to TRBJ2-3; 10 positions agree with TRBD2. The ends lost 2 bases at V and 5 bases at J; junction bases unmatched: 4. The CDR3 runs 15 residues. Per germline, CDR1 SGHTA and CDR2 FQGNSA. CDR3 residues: CASSLLAGEIDTQYF. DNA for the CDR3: TGTGCCAGCAGCTTACTAGCGGGGGAGATAGATACGCAGTATTTT.

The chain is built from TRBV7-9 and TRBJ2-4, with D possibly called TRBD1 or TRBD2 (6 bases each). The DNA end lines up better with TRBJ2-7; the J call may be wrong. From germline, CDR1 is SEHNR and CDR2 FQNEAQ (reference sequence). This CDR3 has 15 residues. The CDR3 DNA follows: TGTGCCAGCAGCAGAGGAAGGGGGGCCCCTTACGAGCAGTACTTC. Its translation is CASSRGRGAPYEQYF.

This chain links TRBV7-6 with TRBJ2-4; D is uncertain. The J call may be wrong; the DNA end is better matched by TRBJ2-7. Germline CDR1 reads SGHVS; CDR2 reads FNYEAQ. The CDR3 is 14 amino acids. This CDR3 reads CASSLAVPAYEQYF. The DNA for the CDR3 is TGTGCCAGCAGCTTAGCGGTTCCCGCCTACGAGCAGTACTTC.

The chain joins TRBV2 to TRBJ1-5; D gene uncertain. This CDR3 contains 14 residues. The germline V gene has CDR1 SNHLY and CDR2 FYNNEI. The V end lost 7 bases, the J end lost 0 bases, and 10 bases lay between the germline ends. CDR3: CASTLLGSNQPQHF. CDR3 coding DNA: TGTGCCAGCACCTTATTGGGTAGCAATCAGCCCCAGCATTTT. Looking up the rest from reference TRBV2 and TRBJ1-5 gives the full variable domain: EPEVTQTPSHQVTQMGQEVILRCVPISNHLYFYWYRQILGQKVEFLVSFYNNEISEKSEIFDDQFSVERPDGSNFTLKIRSTKLEDSAMYFCASTLLGSNQPQHFGDGTRLSIL.

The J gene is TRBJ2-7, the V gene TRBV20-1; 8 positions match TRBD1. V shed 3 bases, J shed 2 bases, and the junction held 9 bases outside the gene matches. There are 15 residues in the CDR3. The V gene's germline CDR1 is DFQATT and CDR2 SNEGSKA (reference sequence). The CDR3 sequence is CSARFRDRSPYEQYF. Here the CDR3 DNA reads TGCAGTGCTAGGTTCCGGGACAGGTCACCCTACGAGCAGTACTTC.

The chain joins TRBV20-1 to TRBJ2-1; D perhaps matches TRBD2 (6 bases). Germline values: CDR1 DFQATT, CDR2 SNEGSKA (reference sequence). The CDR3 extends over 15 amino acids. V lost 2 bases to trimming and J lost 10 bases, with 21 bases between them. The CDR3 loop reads CSARSPSSRLGEQFF. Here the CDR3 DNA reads TGCAGTGCTAGATCTCCTAGCTCAAGACTAGGGGAGCAGTTCTTC.